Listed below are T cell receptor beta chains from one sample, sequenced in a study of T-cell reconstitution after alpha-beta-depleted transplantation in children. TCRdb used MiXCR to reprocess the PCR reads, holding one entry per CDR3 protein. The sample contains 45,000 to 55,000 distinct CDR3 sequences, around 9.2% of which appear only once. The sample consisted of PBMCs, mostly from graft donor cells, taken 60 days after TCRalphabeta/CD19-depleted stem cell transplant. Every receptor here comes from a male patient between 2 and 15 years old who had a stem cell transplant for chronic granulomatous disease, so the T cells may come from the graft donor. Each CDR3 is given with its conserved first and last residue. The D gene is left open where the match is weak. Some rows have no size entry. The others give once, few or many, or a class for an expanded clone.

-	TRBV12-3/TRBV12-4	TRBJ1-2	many	CASSLGQLSRGYTF	TGTGCCAGCAGTTTGGGTCAGCTGTCTAGGGGCTACACCTTC
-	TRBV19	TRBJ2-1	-	CASSIWGSHSYNEQFF	TGTGCCAGTAGTATATGGGGCAGTCACTCCTACAATGAGCAGTTCTTC
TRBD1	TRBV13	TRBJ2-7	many	CASSPRPGQGFYEQYF	TGTGCCAGCAGCCCACGACCGGGACAGGGGTTCTACGAGCAGTACTTC
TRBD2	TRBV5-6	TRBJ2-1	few	CASSFGLAGQYNEQFF	TGTGCCAGCAGCTTCGGACTAGCGGGACAATACAATGAGCAGTTCTTC
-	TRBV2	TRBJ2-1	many	CASIGTSNEQFF	TGTGCCAGCATTGGGACAAGCAATGAGCAGTTCTTC
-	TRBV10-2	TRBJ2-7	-	CASRVATSYEQYF	TGCGCCAGCAGAGTTGCGACTTCCTACGAGCAGTACTTC
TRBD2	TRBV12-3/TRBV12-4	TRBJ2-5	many	CASTISGSSLKTQYF	TGTGCCAGCACCATTAGCGGGAGTTCCCTCAAGACCCAGTACTTC
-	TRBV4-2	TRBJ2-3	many	CASSQGTGRGDTQYF	TGTGCCAGCAGCCAAGGTACAGGGAGGGGCGATACGCAGTATTTT
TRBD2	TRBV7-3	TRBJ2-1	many	CASRAVSGYQYNEQFF	TGTGCCAGCAGGGCTGTTAGCGGGTACCAATACAATGAGCAGTTCTTC
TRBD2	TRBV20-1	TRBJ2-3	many	CSARLPGTSLTDTQYF	TGCAGTGCGAGACTTCCCGGGACTAGCCTCACAGATACGCAGTATTTT
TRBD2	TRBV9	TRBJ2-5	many	CASSVAGLVPQETQYF	TGTGCCAGCAGCGTAGCGGGACTAGTTCCCCAAGAGACCCAGTACTTC
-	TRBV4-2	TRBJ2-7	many	CASSQVGSASYEQYF	TGTGCCAGCAGCCAAGTCGGGAGTGCATCCTACGAGCAGTACTTC
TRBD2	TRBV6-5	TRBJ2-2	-	CASSYRTSGPGGTGELFF	TGTGCCAGCAGTTATAGGACTAGCGGCCCGGGCGGCACCGGGGAGCTGTTTTTT
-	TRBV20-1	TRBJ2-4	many	CSARDFRLLAKNIQYF	TGCAGTGCTAGAGATTTCAGGCTACTAGCCAAAAACATTCAGTACTTC
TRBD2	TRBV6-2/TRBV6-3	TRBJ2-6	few	CASSYAQEVLAGGTNSGANVLTF	TGTGCCAGCAGTTACGCCCAGGAGGTTCTAGCGGGAGGAACAAACTCTGGGGCCAACGTCCTGACTTTC
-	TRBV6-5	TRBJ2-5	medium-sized	CASQRTRRETQYF	TGTGCCAGCCAAAGGACACGGAGGGAGACCCAGTACTTC
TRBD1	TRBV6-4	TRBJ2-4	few	CASSPSGQGFGLPKNIQYF	TGTGCCAGCAGTCCCTCGGGACAGGGTTTTGGACTGCCCAAAAACATTCAGTACTTC
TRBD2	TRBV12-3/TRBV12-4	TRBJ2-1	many	CASPTSGRPYNEQFF	TGTGCCAGCCCCACAAGCGGGAGACCCTACAATGAGCAGTTCTTC
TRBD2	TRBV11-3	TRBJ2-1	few	CASSPQGLAGGVDEQFF	TGTGCCAGCAGCCCGCAAGGACTAGCGGGAGGTGTGGATGAGCAGTTCTTC
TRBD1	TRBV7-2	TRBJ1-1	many	CASSLRGYRGRTEAFF	TGTGCCAGCAGCTTAAGAGGTTACAGGGGGCGGACTGAAGCTTTCTTT
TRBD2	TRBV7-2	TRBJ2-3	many	CASSFGTSDTQYF	TGTGCCAGCAGCTTCGGGACTAGCGATACGCAGTATTTT
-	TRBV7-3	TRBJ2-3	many	CASSLMAGSWADTQYF	TGTGCCAGCAGCTTAATGGCGGGATCCTGGGCAGATACGCAGTATTTT
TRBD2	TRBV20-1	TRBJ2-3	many	CSARGGRRTDTQYF	TGCAGTGCTAGGGGGGGGAGGCGCACAGATACGCAGTATTTT
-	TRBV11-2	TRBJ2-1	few	CASSLGSGANEQFF	TGTGCCAGCAGCTTAGGTTCGGGAGCCAATGAGCAGTTCTTC
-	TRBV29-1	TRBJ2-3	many	CSVPPVSTDTQYF	TGCAGCGTTCCACCCGTTAGCACAGATACGCAGTATTTT
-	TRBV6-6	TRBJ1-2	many	CASSKTEKNGYTF	TGTGCCAGCAGCAAGACAGAAAAAAATGGCTACACCTTC
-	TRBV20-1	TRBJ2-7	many	CSAKSGPYEQYF	TGCAGTGCCAAAAGCGGTCCCTACGAGCAGTACTTC
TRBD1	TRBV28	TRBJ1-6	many	CASSLNRGATGYNSPLHF	TGTGCCAGCAGTTTGAACAGGGGAGCTACAGGGTATAATTCACCCCTCCACTTT
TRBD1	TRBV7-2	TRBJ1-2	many	CASSPGTGSGYGYTF	TGTGCCAGCAGCCCCGGGACAGGGAGTGGCTATGGCTACACCTTC
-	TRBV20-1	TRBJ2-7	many	CSARAVPYEQYF	TGCAGTGCTAGAGCCGTTCCTTACGAGCAGTACTTC
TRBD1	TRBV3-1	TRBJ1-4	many	CASSQDAYRGNEKLFF	TGTGCCAGCAGCCAAGATGCCTACAGGGGGAATGAAAAACTGTTTTTT
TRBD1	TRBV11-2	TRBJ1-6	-	CASSALGWGQGYNSPLHF	TGTGCCAGCAGCGCCCTTGGGTGGGGACAGGGATATAATTCACCCCTCCACTTT
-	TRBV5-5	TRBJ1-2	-	CASSQELYGYTF	TGTGCCAGCAGCCAGGAACTATATGGCTACACCTTC
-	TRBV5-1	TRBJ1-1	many	CASSPSLNTEAFF	TGCGCCAGCAGCCCATCTCTCAACACTGAAGCTTTCTTT
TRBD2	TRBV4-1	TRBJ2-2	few	CASSQDGRADGELFF	TGCGCCAGCAGCCAAGATGGGAGGGCTGACGGGGAGCTGTTTTTT
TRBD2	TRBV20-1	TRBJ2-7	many	CSARSGMSPYEQYF	TGCAGTGCTAGAAGCGGGATGTCCCCCTACGAGCAGTACTTC
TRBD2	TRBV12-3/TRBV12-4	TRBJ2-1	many	CASTIPGGGSYNEQFF	TGTGCCAGCACCATCCCGGGGGGGGGCTCCTACAATGAGCAGTTCTTC
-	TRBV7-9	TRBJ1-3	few	CASSLITGSGNTIYF	TGTGCCAGCAGCTTAATAACAGGCTCTGGAAACACCATATATTTT
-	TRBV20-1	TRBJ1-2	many	CSARELTGYTF	TGCAGTGCTAGGGAATTAACCGGCTACACCTTC
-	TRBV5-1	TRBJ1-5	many	CASSLDGAGNQPQHF	TGCGCCAGCAGCTTGGATGGAGCAGGCAATCAGCCCCAGCATTTT
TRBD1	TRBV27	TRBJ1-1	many	CASSPRTGPEAFF	TGTGCCAGCAGTCCACGGACAGGGCCTGAAGCTTTCTTT
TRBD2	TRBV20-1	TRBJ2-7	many	CSARPLTGGYEQYF	TGCAGTGCTAGGCCGTTGACGGGGGGCTACGAGCAGTACTTC
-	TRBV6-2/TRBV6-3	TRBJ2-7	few	CASSWGAEQYF	TGTGCCAGCAGTTGGGGGGCCGAGCAGTACTTC
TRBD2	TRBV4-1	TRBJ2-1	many	CASSQGPGTSGFSYNEQFF	TGCGCCAGCAGCCAAGGTCCTGGGACTAGCGGGTTTAGCTACAATGAGCAGTTCTTC
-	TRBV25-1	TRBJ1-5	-	CASSTGISQPQHF	TGTGCCAGCAGCACAGGGATCAGTCAGCCCCAGCATTTT
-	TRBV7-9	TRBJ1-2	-	CASSLASPGEGGYTF	TGTGCCAGCAGCTTAGCTTCCCCGGGGGAAGGAGGCTACACCTTC
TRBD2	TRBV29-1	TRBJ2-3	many	CSVKLAGRTDTQYF	TGCAGCGTTAAACTAGCGGGTCGCACAGATACGCAGTATTTT
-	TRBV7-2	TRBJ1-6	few	CASSLDHNSPLHF	TGTGCCAGCAGCTTAGACCATAATTCACCCCTCCACTTT
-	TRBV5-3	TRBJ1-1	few	CASRRGLRTGKGNTEAFF	TGTGCCAGTAGACGGGGGCTGAGAACCGGGAAGGGGAACACTGAAGCTTTCTTT
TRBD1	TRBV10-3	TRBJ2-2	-	CATRQGADGELFF	TGTGCCACCCGACAGGGTGCGGACGGGGAGCTGTTTTTT
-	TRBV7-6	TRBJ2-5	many	CASSALLAPYQETQYF	TGTGCCAGCAGCGCCTTACTAGCCCCGTACCAAGAGACCCAGTACTTC
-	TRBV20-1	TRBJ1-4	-	CSAMPSLSLANEKLFF	TGCAGTGCTATGCCTTCCCTCAGTCTTGCTAATGAAAAACTGTTTTTT
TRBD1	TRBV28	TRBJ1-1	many	CASKGQATYTEAFF	TGTGCCAGCAAAGGACAGGCGACATACACTGAAGCTTTCTTT
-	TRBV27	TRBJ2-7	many	CASGHGAGSYEQYF	TGTGCCAGCGGTCACGGGGCAGGGTCCTACGAGCAGTACTTC
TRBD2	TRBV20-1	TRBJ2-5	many	CSARRVSGRAGETQYF	TGCAGTGCTAGACGAGTTAGCGGGAGGGCCGGGGAGACCCAGTACTTC